One and the same sample provided the 8 T cell receptor beta chains below, sequenced in a study of molecular identifiers for immune sequencing clone quantification. TCRdb independently ran MiXCR on the PCR reads; one entry per CDR3 protein. Here the sample spans approximately 630,000 distinct CDR3 sequences, roughly 25% being singletons. Specimen: naive CD8+ T cells from blood, with Jurkat cell RNA spiked in. The subset was: FACS-sorted CD8+CD4-CCR7+CD45RA+ naive T cells. These receptors were collected from a human donor in good health. Some libraries in this study had Jurkat cell RNA spiked in.

This clonotype was found many times. The chain employs TRBV4-3 and TRBJ2-7; D may be TRBD1 (6 bases). The CDR3 spans 16 residues. Germline V lookup: CDR1 LGHNA, CDR2 YSLEER. Deletions cut 0 bases from V and 1 base from J, with 13 bases between. In nucleotides, the CDR3 is TGCGCCAGCAGCCAAGATAGGTCAGGGGTATCCTACGAGCAGTACTTC. It translates to CASSQDRSGVSYEQYF.

Details on this clonotype: A read error may explain this, as a much larger clone is one base away. The rearrangement links TRBV2 to TRBJ2-7; 7 bases line up with TRBD1. The CDR3 spans 15 residues. Germline V gene lookup returns CDR1 SNHLY and CDR2 FYNNEI. Losses at the gene ends were 5 bases for V and 6 bases for J; bases not matched to a gene: 13. The CDR3 loop reads CASSPGTVPPAEQYF. The CDR3 DNA reads as TGTGCCAGCAGTCCCGGGACAGTTCCTCCGGCCGAGCAGTACTTC.

The sample holds many counts of this clonotype. The chain is built from TRBV7-6 and TRBJ2-1, with 13 bases fitting TRBD2. The V and J ends lost 5 bases and 1 base, in that order; junction bases with no gene match: 5. Germline CDR1 SGHVS, CDR2 FNYEAQ. The CDR3 length is 17 residues. In nucleotides, the CDR3 is TGTGCCAGCAGCCCGAGACTAGCGGGAGGATCCTACAATGAGCAGTTCTTC. Amino acid sequence: CASSPRLAGGSYNEQFF.

The chain combines TRBV4-1 with TRBJ1-2; a possible D gene is TRBD1 (5 bases). The CDR3 covers 14 residues. Trimming pared 1 base from V and 6 bases from J, leaving 12 bases between. Looked up from germline, CDR1 is MGHRA and CDR2 is YSYEKL. The CDR3 sequence is CASSQVNARDGYTF. The DNA for the CDR3 is TGCGCCAGCAGCCAAGTAAACGCCAGGGATGGCTACACCTTC.

This clonotype was detected ten times or more. This chain joins TRBV20-1 and TRBJ2-3; the match to TRBD1 covers 8 bases. CDR3 length equals 16 residues. Per the germline V gene, CDR1 is DFQATT and CDR2 is SNEGSKA (reference sequence). With V trimmed by 0 bases and J by 3 bases, 8 bases remained unmatched. The CDR3 is CSARDLDRARTDTQYF. CDR3 bases: TGCAGTGCTAGAGATTTGGACAGGGCAAGGACAGATACGCAGTATTTT.

As for this clonotype: A much larger clone is a single base away; this may be a read error. This CDR3 fails to terminate in the conserved phenylalanine or tryptophan, so it likely reflects a read error. The chain has TRBV12-3 or TRBV12-4 and TRBJ2-3; 11 bases match TRBD2. Germline trimming cut 5 bases from V and 6 bases from J; bases unmatched to any gene: 10. This CDR3 is built from 16 residues. This CDR3 is CASSPSGGPSLDTQYS. In DNA, the CDR3 is TGTGCCAGCAGTCCTAGCGGGGGGCCCTCACTGGATACGCAGTATTCT.

The rearrangement links TRBV12-3 or TRBV12-4 to TRBJ2-5, with D unresolved. Trimming shortened V by 5 bases and J by 0 bases, and 10 bases separated the two germline ends. The CDR3 is 14 residues long. The CDR3 DNA sequence: TGTGCCAGCAGTGCACTACTGTACCAAGAGACCCAGTACTTC. Translating gives CASSALLYQETQYF.

This clonotype occurred a few times. The chain employs TRBV9 and TRBJ2-3, with 13 positions matching TRBD2. V shed 4 bases and J 0 bases; nucleotides not matched to a gene: 14. This CDR3 is built from 20 residues. CDR1 and CDR2 from the germline V gene are SGDLS and YYNGEE. CDR3 loop: CASSSKGLAGLKTSTDTQYF. CDR3 nucleotides: TGTGCCAGCAGCTCCAAGGGACTAGCGGGACTTAAGACTAGCACAGATACGCAGTATTTT.